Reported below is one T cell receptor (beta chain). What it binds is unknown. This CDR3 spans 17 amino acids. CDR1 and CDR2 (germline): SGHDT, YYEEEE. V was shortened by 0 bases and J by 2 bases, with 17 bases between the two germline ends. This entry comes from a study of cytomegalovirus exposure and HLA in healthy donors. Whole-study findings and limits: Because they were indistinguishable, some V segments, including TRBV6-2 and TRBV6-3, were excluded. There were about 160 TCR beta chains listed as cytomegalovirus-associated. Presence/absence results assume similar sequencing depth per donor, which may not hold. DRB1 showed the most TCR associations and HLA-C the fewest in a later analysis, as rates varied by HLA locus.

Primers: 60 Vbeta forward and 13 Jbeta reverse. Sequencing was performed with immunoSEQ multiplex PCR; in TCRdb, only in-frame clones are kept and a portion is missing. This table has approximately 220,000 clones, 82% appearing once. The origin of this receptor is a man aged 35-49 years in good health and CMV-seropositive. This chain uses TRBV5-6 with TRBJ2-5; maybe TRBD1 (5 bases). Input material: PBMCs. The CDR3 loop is CASSLGRAQGNQETQYF. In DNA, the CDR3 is TGTGCCAGCAGCTTGGGTAGGGCCCAGGGAAATCAAGAGACCCAGTACTTC.